These 9 T cell receptor beta chains were sequenced from one sample in a study of blood T cell repertoires in COVID-19. The protocol was immunoSEQ multiplex PCR, while the TCRdb copy is restricted to in-frame clones and leaves out a portion. The profile shows roughly 160,000 clones, roughly nine tenths of them singletons. Sequencing used PBMCs or T cells enriched from blood (not recorded which). The receptors shown here come from a woman between 45 and 60 years old who had recovered from COVID-19.

The chain employs TRBV28 and TRBJ1-2; 8 nucleotides align to TRBD1. The CDR3 has 12 amino acids. V shed 6 bases and J 8 bases; nucleotides not matched to a gene: 5. CDR1 MDHEN and CDR2 SYDVKM come from the germline V gene. For the CDR3, the DNA is TGTGCCAGCAGGCTACAGGGGGGCGGCTACACCTTC. This encodes CASRLQGGGYTF.

The chain carries TRBV10-1 and TRBJ1-4; D is undetermined. Germline V gene sequence: CDR1 WNHNN, CDR2 SYGVQD (reference sequence). Trimming shortened V by 5 bases and J by 8 bases, and 12 bases separated the two germline ends. This CDR3 has 13 amino acids. The CDR3 protein is CASSRGLGEKLFF. The DNA for the CDR3 is TGCGCCAGCAGTCGTGGGCTCGGCGAAAAACTGTTTTTT.

The V gene is TRBV27, the J gene TRBJ1-2, with D possibly being TRBD1 (6 bases). This CDR3 has 13 amino acids. V lost 6 bases, J lost 2 bases, and 10 bases lay in between. CDR1 MNHEY and CDR2 SMNVEV come from the germline V gene (reference sequence). DNA for the CDR3: TGTGCCAGCAGGCGCGGACAGAACTATGGCTACACCTTC. It codes for CASRRGQNYGYTF.

A few counts support this clone. The chain combines TRBV25-1 with TRBJ2-2; 13 bases are a match to TRBD2. Germline loops: CDR1 MGHDK, CDR2 SYGVNS. V was clipped by 3 bases and J by 4 bases; unmatched bases: 5. The CDR3 length is 17 residues. CDR3: CASSDPTSGRVTGELFF. As DNA, the CDR3 is TGTGCCAGCAGTGACCCCACTAGCGGGAGGGTCACCGGGGAGCTGTTTTTT. Supplemented by reference TRBV25-1 and TRBJ2-2, the full variable domain reads EADIYQTPRYLVIGTGKKITLECSQTMGHDKMYWYQQDPGMELHLIHYSYGVNSTEKGDLSSESTVSRIRTEHFPLTLESARPSHTSQYLCASSDPTSGRVTGELFFGEGSRLTVL.

The chain links TRBV18 to TRBJ2-2, with 8 bases fitting TRBD2. Per the germline V gene, CDR1 is KGHSH and CDR2 is LQKENI. J gave up 1 base and V 5 bases, and 3 bases lay outside the gene matches. The CDR3 is made up of 15 amino acids. DNA of the CDR3: TGTGCCAGCTCATTAACTAGCGGGAACACCGGGGAGCTGTTTTTT. Its translation: CASSLTSGNTGELFF.

The CDR3, as DNA: TGTGCCAGCAGCGGGGGACTGGTGAACACCGGGGAGCTGTTTTTT. It encodes CASSGGLVNTGELFF. The rearrangement links TRBV5-6 to TRBJ2-2; possibly TRBD2 for D (6 bases). V was trimmed by 4 bases and J by 1 base, leaving 11 bases between them. This CDR3 is 15 amino acids long. Germline lookup yields CDR1 SGHDT and CDR2 YYEEEE.

The genes are TRBV11-2 and TRBJ2-1, with 9 bases identical to TRBD1. Germline V gene lookup returns CDR1 SGHAT and CDR2 FQNNGV. The CDR3 loop spans 19 amino acids. Unmatched junction bases numbered 18, after V lost 6 bases and J lost 3 bases. In nucleotides, the CDR3 is TGTGCCAGCAGAAAAATGGGACAGGGCAGAATTAAGGGCTACAATGAGCAGTTCTTC. This gives the protein CASRKMGQGRIKGYNEQFF.

The chain recombines TRBV7-3 with TRBJ2-1; 14 nucleotides align to TRBD2. Germline trimming cut 5 bases from V and 12 bases from J; bases unmatched to any gene: 6. This CDR3 has 14 amino acids. CDR1 SGHTA and CDR2 FQGTGA come from the germline V gene. The CDR3 nucleotides are TGTGCCAGCAGCCTGACTAGCGGGAGGGGGGTGCAGTTCTTC. The encoded protein is CASSLTSGRGVQFF.

V and J are TRBV7-2 and TRBJ2-3, with 9 bases identical to TRBD2. The germline CDR1 and CDR2 sequences are SGHTA and FQGNSA. This CDR3 has 16 amino acids. With V trimmed by 5 bases and J by 7 bases, 13 bases remained unmatched. The CDR3 DNA follows: TGTGCCAGCAGCCCGGGTTTTGAGCGGGAGGTGTATACGCAGTATTTT. This codes for CASSPGFEREVYTQYF.